This TCR beta chain came from a study of T cell repertoires in cytomegalovirus infection. Per germline, CDR1 SGHVS and CDR2 FQNEAQ. This CDR3 contains 16 residues. The V segment lost 0 bases and the J segment 2 bases; nucleotides outside the gene matches: 4. TCRdb re-called the reads with MiXCR, one entry per CDR3 protein. The sample has 900,000 to 950,000 distinct CDR3 sequences, roughly 30% seen once; the top ten hold 13%. This clonotype was found many times. The antigen is unknown. Sequences were derived from cultured CD8+ T cells from PBMCs, sampled from culture after CMV antigen stimulation. This chain joins TRBV7-8 and TRBJ1-5, with TRBD1 matching over 7 bases. The sequence was obtained from a human donor in good health (CMV status not recorded). Some clones in this sample may be carry-over from other donors' samples. This chain's CDR3 is CASSLARDRGNQPQHF. CDR3 bases: TGTGCCAGCAGCTTAGCGCGAGACAGGGGCAATCAGCCCCAGCATTTT.